This TCR beta chain was obtained from a study of multiple sclerosis patients with progressive multifocal leukoencephalopathy. Clones were read by immunoSEQ multiplex PCR, and TCRdb kept only the in-frame ones, dropping some. Found here are roughly 34,000 clones, less than 90% of them singletons; the top ten hold roughly 3.2%. The CDR3 runs to 17 residues. CDR1 is LNHDA, CDR2 SQIVND, per germline (reference sequence). The ends lost 1 base at V and 0 bases at J; junction bases unmatched: 7. Time point meaning: time of PML onset. The source of this sequence is a human donor with progressive multifocal leukoencephalopathy. This specimen was PBMCs, taken from a patient treated with natalizumab. V usage is TRBV19 and J usage is TRBJ1-1, with 8 positions matching TRBD1. The CDR3 sequence: CASSIGPWTGLNTEAFF. Here the CDR3 DNA reads TGTGCCAGTAGTATAGGCCCTTGGACAGGGCTGAACACTGAAGCTTTCTTT.